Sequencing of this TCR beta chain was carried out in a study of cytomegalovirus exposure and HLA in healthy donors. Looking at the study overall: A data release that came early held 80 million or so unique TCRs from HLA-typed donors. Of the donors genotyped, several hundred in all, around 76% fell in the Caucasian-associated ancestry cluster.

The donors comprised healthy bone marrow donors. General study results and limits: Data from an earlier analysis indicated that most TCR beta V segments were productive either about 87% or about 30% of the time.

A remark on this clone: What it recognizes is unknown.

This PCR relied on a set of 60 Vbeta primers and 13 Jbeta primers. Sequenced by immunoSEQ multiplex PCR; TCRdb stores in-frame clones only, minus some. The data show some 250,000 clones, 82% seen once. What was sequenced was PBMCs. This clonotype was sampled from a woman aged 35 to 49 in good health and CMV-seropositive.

The CDR3: CASSLAGGLVTYEQYF. The DNA of the CDR3 is TGTGCCAGCAGCTTGGCGGGGGGTTTGGTAACCTACGAGCAGTACTTC. The V and J genes are TRBV7-2 and TRBJ2-7; 8 bases map to TRBD2. Germline loops: CDR1 SGHTA, CDR2 FQGNSA. This CDR3 spans 16 amino acids. J gave up 2 bases and V 3 bases, and 9 bases lay outside the gene matches.